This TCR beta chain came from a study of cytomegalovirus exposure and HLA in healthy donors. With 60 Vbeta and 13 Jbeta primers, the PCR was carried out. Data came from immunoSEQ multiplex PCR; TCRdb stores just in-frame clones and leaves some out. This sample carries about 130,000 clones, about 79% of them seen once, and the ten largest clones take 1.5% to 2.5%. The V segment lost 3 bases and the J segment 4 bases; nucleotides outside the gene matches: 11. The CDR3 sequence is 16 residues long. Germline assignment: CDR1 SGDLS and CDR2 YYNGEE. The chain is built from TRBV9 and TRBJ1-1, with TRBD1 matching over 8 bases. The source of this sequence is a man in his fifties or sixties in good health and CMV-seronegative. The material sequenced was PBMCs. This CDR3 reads CASSAGQGARVTEAFF. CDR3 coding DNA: TGTGCCAGCAGCGCAGGGCAGGGGGCAAGGGTCACTGAAGCTTTCTTT.